This T cell receptor (beta chain) was profiled in a study of identical twins. Broader study findings: Out-of-frame alpha sequences common to twins were enriched for low generation probability.

Points on this clonotype: Its antigen is unknown.

In TCRdb, the 5' RACE reads were re-called with MiXCR into one record per CDR3 protein. The table includes some 760,000 distinct CDR3 sequences, 15% to 20% detected once. These records were also assigned to another study, of T cells expressing NK-cell markers. That source reports: An anti-gamma-delta TCR antibody was added in several experiments. It restricted sorting to alpha-beta TCR-expressing T cells. Of CD8+ T cells, 1.0-7.0% belonged to dominant NKG2C+ clonotypes in several donors. In several donors, dominant clonotypes made up about 25-65% of CD3+CD56-NKG2C+ cells.

This receptor was obtained from a young woman in good health. The specimen sequenced was PBMCs.

This chain's CDR3 is CASSGGQGGRTKNIQYF. The CDR3 coding sequence is TGTGCCAGCAGTGGGGGACAGGGAGGGCGAACCAAAAACATTCAGTACTTC. V is TRBV9 and J is TRBJ2-4; 9 bases are shared with TRBD1. This CDR3 comprises 17 residues. The germline CDR1 and CDR2 sequences are SGDLS and YYNGEE. Trimming at V came to 5 bases and at J to 2 bases, leaving 11 bases not matched to a gene.